The sequence of this TCR beta chain was determined in a study of control samples from healthy donors and cancer patients. The CDR3 length is 15 residues. V lost 6 bases and J lost 3; bases outside the gene matches: 6. Germline assignment: CDR1 WSHSY and CDR2 SAAADI. The data were produced by immunoSEQ multiplex PCR, yet TCRdb's version contains in-frame clones alone and is incomplete. The table shows roughly 95,000 clones, with 80% to 95% occurring only once. The source material was blood. This receptor was obtained from a woman aged 25 to 39 in good health. The chain combines TRBV10-2 with TRBJ1-4; the match to TRBD1 covers 8 bases. This CDR3 is CASRDRVAANEKLFF. CDR3 nucleotide sequence: TGCGCCAGCAGGGACAGGGTGGCGGCTAATGAAAAACTGTTTTTT.